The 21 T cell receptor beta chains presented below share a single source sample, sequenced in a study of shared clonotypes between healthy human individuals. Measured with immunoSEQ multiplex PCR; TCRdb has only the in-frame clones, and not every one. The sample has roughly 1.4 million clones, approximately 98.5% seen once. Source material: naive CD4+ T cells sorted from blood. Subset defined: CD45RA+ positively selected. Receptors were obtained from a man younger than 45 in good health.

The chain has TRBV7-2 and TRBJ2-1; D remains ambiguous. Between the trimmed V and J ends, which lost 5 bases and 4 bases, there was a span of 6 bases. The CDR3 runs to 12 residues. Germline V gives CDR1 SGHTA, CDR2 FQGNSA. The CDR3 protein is CASSPRYNEQFF. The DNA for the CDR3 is TGTGCCAGCAGCCCGAGGTACAATGAGCAGTTCTTC.

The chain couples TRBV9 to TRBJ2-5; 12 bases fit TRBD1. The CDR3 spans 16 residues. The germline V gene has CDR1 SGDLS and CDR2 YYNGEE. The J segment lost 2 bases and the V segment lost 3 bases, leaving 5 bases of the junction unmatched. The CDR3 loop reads CASSAGDRGRQETQYF. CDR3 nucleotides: TGTGCCAGCAGCGCCGGGGACAGGGGGCGGCAAGAGACCCAGTACTTC.

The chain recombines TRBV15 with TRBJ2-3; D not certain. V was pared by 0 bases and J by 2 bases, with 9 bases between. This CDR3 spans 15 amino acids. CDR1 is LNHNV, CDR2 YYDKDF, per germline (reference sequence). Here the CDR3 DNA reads TGTGCCACCAGCAGAGATCTTGGAGTCACAGATACGCAGTATTTT. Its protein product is CATSRDLGVTDTQYF.

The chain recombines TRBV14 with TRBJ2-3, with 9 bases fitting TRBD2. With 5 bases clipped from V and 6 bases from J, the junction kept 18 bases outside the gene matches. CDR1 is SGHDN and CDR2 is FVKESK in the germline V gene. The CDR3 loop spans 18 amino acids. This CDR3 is CASSKGGRAFATLDTQYF. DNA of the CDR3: TGTGCCAGCAGCAAAGGCGGGAGGGCCTTCGCGACACTCGATACGCAGTATTTT.

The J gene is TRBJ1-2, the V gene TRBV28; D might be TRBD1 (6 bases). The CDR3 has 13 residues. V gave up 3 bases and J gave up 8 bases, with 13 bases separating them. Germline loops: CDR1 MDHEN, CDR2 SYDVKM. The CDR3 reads CASSFGGRRGYTF. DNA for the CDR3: TGTGCCAGCAGTTTCGGGGGGCGCAGGGGCTACACCTTC.

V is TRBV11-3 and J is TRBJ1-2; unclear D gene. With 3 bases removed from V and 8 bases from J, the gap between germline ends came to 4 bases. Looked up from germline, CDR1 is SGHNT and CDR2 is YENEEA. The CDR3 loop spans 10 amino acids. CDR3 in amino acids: CASSFYGYTF. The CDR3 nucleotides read TGTGCCAGCAGCTTTTACGGCTACACCTTC.

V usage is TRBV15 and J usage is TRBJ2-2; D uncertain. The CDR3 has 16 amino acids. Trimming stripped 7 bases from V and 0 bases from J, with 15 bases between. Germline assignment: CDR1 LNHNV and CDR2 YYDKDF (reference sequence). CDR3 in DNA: TGTGCCACCATACAAAGAGGCAGTCCGAACACCGGGGAGCTGTTTTTT. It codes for CATIQRGSPNTGELFF.

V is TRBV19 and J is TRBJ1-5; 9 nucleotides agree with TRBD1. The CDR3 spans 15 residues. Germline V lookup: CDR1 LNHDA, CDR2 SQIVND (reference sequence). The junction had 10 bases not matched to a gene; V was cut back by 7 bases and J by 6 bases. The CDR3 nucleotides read TGTGCCAGTAAGATTGGGGACAGGGCCGTTCAGCCCCAGCATTTT. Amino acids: CASKIGDRAVQPQHF.

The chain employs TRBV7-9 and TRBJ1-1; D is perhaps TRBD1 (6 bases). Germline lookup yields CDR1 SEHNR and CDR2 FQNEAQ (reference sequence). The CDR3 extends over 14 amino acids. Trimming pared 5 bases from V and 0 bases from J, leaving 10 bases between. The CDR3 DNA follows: TGTGCCAGCAGCGTACAGGGTATGAACACTGAAGCTTTCTTT. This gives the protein CASSVQGMNTEAFF.

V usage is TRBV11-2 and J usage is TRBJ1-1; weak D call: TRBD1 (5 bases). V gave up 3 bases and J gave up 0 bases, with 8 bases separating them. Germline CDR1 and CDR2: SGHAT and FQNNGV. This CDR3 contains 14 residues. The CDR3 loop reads CASSFRQMNTEAFF. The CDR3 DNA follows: TGTGCCAGCAGCTTCCGACAGATGAACACTGAAGCTTTCTTT.

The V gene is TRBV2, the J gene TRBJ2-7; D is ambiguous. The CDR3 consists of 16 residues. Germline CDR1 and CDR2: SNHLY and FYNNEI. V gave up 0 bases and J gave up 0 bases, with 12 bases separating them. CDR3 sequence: CASSEARPPISYEQYF. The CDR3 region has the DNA TGTGCCAGCAGTGAAGCACGGCCGCCGATCTCCTACGAGCAGTACTTC. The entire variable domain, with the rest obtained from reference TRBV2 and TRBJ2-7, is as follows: EPEVTQTPSHQVTQMGQEVILRCVPISNHLYFYWYRQILGQKVEFLVSFYNNEISEKSEIFDDQFSVERPDGSNFTLKIRSTKLEDSAMYFCASSEARPPISYEQYFGPGTRLTVT.

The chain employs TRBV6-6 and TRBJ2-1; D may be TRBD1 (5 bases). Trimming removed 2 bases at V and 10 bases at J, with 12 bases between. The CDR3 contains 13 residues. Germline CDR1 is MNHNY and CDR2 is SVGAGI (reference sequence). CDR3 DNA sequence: TGTGCCAGCAGTTACGGGCAGGGTGGCGAGCAGTTCTTC. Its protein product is CASSYGQGGEQFF.

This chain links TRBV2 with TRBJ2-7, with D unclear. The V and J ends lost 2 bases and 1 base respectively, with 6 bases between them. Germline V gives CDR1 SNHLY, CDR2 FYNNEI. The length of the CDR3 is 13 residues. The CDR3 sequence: CASSEQVSYEQYF. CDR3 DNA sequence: TGTGCCAGCAGTGAACAGGTATCCTACGAGCAGTACTTC.

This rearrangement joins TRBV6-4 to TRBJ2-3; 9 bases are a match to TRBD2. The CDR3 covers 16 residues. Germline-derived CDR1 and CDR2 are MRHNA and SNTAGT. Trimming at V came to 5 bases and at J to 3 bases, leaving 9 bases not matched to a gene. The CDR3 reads CASSKEAGGGTDTQYF. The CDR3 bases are TGTGCCAGCAGTAAGGAAGCGGGAGGTGGTACAGATACGCAGTATTTT.

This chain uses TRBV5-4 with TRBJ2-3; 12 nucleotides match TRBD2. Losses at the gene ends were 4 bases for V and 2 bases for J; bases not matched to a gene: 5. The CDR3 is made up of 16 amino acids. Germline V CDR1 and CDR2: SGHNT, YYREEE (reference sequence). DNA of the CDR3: TGTGCCAGCAGCCCACCTAGCGGGAGGGACACAGATACGCAGTATTTT. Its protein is CASSPPSGRDTDTQYF.

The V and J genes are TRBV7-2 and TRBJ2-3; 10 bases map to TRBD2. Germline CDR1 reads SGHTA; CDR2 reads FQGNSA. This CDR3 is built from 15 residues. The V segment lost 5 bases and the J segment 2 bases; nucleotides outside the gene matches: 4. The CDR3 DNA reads TGTGCCAGCAGCCTACTAGCGGGGATCACAGATACGCAGTATTTT. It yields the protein CASSLLAGITDTQYF.

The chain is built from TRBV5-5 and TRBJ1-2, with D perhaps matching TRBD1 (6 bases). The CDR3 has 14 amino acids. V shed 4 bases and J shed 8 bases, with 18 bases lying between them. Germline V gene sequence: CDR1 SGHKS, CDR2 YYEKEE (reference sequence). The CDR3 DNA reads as TGTGCCAGCAGCCCACAACAGGGTGGTGACGGCTACACCTTC. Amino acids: CASSPQQGGDGYTF.

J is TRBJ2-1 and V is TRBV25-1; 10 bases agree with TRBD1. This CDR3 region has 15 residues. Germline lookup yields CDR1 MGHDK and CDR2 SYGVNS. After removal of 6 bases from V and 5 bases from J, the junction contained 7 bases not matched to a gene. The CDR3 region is CASSTDRGRDNEQFF. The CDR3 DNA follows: TGTGCCAGCAGCACCGACAGGGGGCGGGACAATGAGCAGTTCTTC.

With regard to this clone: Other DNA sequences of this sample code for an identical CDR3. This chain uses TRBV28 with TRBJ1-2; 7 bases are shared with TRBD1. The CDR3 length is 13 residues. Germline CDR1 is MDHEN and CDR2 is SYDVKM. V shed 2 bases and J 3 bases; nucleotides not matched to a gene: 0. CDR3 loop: CASSLGTDYGYTF. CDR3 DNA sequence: TGTGCCAGCAGTTTAGGGACAGACTATGGCTACACCTTC.

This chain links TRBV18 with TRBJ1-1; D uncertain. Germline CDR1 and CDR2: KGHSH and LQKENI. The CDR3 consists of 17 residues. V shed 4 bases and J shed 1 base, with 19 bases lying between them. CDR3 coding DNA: TGTGCCAGCTCACTTATAACTACAGAAGTGGGGAACACTGAAGCTTTCTTT. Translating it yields CASSLITTEVGNTEAFF.

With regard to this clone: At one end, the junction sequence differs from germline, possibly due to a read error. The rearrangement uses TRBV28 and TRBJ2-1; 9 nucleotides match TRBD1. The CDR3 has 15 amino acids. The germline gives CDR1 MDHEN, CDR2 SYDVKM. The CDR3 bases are TGTGCCAGCAGTTCCCCCGGGACAGGGTACAATGAACAGTTCTTC. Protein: CASSSPGTGYNEQFF.